Presented here are 15 T cell receptor beta chains from one specimen sequenced in a study of regulatory T cells in long-lasting Graves disease. Sample time point: persistent/refractory GD, antithyroid drugs over 5 years with positive TRAb. RNA from PBMCs was the source of the TCR library. Construction of TCR beta libraries relied on iRepertoire HTBI primers and on Arm-PCR targeting CDR3 regions. TCRdb re-called the multiplex PCR reads with MiXCR, one entry per CDR3 protein. The sample has around 500,000 distinct CDR3 sequences, more than 20% seen once. The sequencing used peripheral blood mononuclear cells (PBMCs), collected when the disease was refractory, from a patient treated with antithyroid drugs. These receptors were obtained from a female donor with Graves disease.

This clonotype was observed a handful of times. The chain combines TRBV5-4 with TRBJ2-1, with D unresolved. This CDR3 has 15 residues. Looked up from germline, CDR1 is SGHNT and CDR2 is YYREEE (reference sequence). V was shortened by 2 bases and J by 0 bases, with 9 bases between the two germline ends. CDR3 nucleotides: TGTGCCAGCAGCTTTCCGAAGAGCTCCTACAATGAGCAGTTCTTC. Translated: CASSFPKSSYNEQFF.

In this sample, this clonotype turned up many times. J is TRBJ2-5 and V is TRBV28; 9 nucleotides agree with TRBD1. J gave up 2 bases and V 5 bases, and 9 bases lay outside the gene matches. Germline V lookup: CDR1 MDHEN, CDR2 SYDVKM. The CDR3 is 16 amino acids. CDR3: CASSTQGARTQETQYF. In DNA, the CDR3 is TGTGCCAGCAGTACACAGGGGGCGAGAACTCAAGAGACCCAGTACTTC.

The rearrangement links TRBV9 to TRBJ1-1; D may be TRBD1 (5 bases). This CDR3 spans 14 amino acids. V was clipped by 1 base and J by 1 base, with 8 bases between them. Germline assignment: CDR1 SGDLS and CDR2 YYNGEE. The CDR3 protein is CASSVWGENTEAFF. CDR3 nucleotides: TGTGCCAGCAGCGTATGGGGGGAGAACACTGAAGCTTTCTTT.

This clonotype was recorded at least ten times. This chain joins TRBV11-2 and TRBJ2-2; 8 nucleotides agree with TRBD2. J was trimmed by 4 bases and V by 8 bases; bases with no gene match: 9. Germline-derived CDR1 and CDR2 are SGHAT and FQNNGV. The CDR3 contains 15 residues. This CDR3 is CASGVAGKSTGELFF. In nucleotides, the CDR3 is TGTGCCAGCGGAGTAGCGGGGAAGAGCACCGGGGAGCTGTTTTTT.

This clonotype was seen ten or more times. V gene TRBV2 combines with J gene TRBJ1-5; D is unresolved. Trimming took off 7 bases at V and 0 bases at J, with 16 bases between the two ends. This CDR3 has 16 residues. In germline, CDR1 is SNHLY, CDR2 FYNNEI. The CDR3 is CASTPNPGNSNQPQHF. The CDR3 DNA is TGTGCCAGCACCCCCAACCCAGGTAATAGCAATCAGCCCCAGCATTTT.

This chain links TRBV6-1 with TRBJ1-4; D is unclear. This CDR3 is built from 14 residues. CDR1 and CDR2 from the germline V gene are MNHNS and SASEGT. Deletions cut 11 bases from V and 0 bases from J, with 13 bases between. CDR3 DNA sequence: TGTGCCGTCACAGATTTCGCAACTAATGAAAAACTGTTTTTT. Its translation: CAVTDFATNEKLFF.

This clonotype has a count of ten or more. The chain combines TRBV28 with TRBJ2-7; D gene uncertain. Trimming pared 7 bases from V and 3 bases from J, leaving 16 bases between. CDR3 size: 14 residues. Germline V lookup: CDR1 MDHEN, CDR2 SYDVKM. The CDR3: CASTPAGSFYEQYF. In nucleotides, the CDR3 is TGTGCCAGCACCCCAGCCGGGTCCTTCTACGAGCAGTACTTC.

This clonotype was seen ten or more times. CDR3 protein: CASSPTRPRQGKETQYF. The CDR3 region has the DNA TGTGCCAGCAGCCCTACCCGCCCGAGACAGGGGAAAGAGACCCAGTACTTC. The chain carries TRBV7-6 and TRBJ2-5; TRBD1 matches at 8 bases. Germline V gene data show CDR1 as SGHVS and CDR2 as FNYEAQ. CDR3 length equals 17 residues. V shed 5 bases, J shed 3 bases, and the junction held 14 bases outside the gene matches.

This clonotype was counted only a few times. A read error is possible here, since a much larger clone lies one base away. The chain uses TRBV28 and TRBJ1-2; D gene uncertain. The V gene lost 5 bases and the J gene lost 5 bases, with 12 bases spanning the gap. The CDR3 runs to 13 residues. Looked up from germline, CDR1 is MDHEN and CDR2 is SYDVKM. The CDR3 coding sequence is TGTGCCAGCAGTATGAGACGTGGGTATGGCTACACCTTC. Protein sequence: CASSMRRGYGYTF.

Notes on this clonotype: One base away lies a much larger clone, so this may be a sequencing read error. The J gene is TRBJ1-1, the V gene TRBV6-5; possible D gene TRBD1, 5 bases. Deletions cut 0 bases from V and 4 bases from J, with 24 bases between. Looked up from germline, CDR1 is MNHEY and CDR2 is SVGAGI. CDR3 size: 19 residues. Here the CDR3 reads CASSYSYRRDGEVGTEAFF. CDR3 DNA sequence: TGTGCCAGCAGTTACTCTTATAGACGGGACGGGGAAGTGGGCACTGAAGCTTTCTTT.

The CDR3 coding sequence is TGCGCCAGCAGCTTTACCCTTATAGCGGGAAAAGGCACAGATACGCAGTATTTT. This codes for CASSFTLIAGKGTDTQYF. The V call is TRBV5-1, the J call TRBJ2-3; 8 bases line up with TRBD2. V gave up 2 bases and J gave up 1 base; unmatched junction bases: 12. Germline V CDR1 and CDR2: SGHRS, YFSETQ. The CDR3 consists of 18 residues.

This clonotype was counted many times. V and J are TRBV7-9 and TRBJ2-5; maybe TRBD2 (6 bases). Trimming removed 5 bases at V and 5 bases at J, with 9 bases between. The CDR3 is 12 amino acids. CDR1 is SEHNR and CDR2 is FQNEAQ in the germline V gene (reference sequence). The CDR3 DNA sequence: TGTGCCAGCAGCCGGGGGTGGGAGACCCAGTACTTC. Encoded protein: CASSRGWETQYF.

The table lists this clonotype with a few counts. This sequence joins TRBV3-1 and TRBJ1-1; no firm D call. V gave up 1 base and J gave up 2 bases, with 17 bases separating them. This CDR3 spans 17 amino acids. Germline V gene lookup returns CDR1 LGHDT and CDR2 YNNKEL (reference sequence). The CDR3 is CASSQAQATGRNTEAFF. The CDR3 DNA reads TGTGCCAGCAGCCAAGCCCAAGCCACCGGGAGAAACACTGAAGCTTTCTTT.

This clonotype has only a few counts. The chain has TRBV6-5 and TRBJ2-7; TRBD2 agrees at 10 bases. Germline V gives CDR1 MNHEY, CDR2 SVGAGI. The CDR3 is 14 residues long. V was pared by 2 bases and J by 5 bases, with 3 bases of the junction left unmatched. The CDR3 loop reads CASSYPLAGDEQYF. The CDR3 DNA sequence: TGTGCCAGCAGTTACCCGCTAGCGGGAGACGAGCAGTACTTC.

Remarks on this clonotype: The conserved phenylalanine or tryptophan normally closing the CDR3 is absent here, so this likely arose from a read error. Here the CDR3 reads CASSLKSTDEQYL. In DNA form, the CDR3 reads TGTGCCAGCAGCTTAAAGTCGACGGACGAGCAGTACCTC. V is TRBV7-8 and J is TRBJ2-7; D is undetermined. There are 13 residues in the CDR3. Germline assignment: CDR1 SGHVS and CDR2 FQNEAQ. V lost 2 bases and J 5 bases, leaving 10 bases between the germline ends.